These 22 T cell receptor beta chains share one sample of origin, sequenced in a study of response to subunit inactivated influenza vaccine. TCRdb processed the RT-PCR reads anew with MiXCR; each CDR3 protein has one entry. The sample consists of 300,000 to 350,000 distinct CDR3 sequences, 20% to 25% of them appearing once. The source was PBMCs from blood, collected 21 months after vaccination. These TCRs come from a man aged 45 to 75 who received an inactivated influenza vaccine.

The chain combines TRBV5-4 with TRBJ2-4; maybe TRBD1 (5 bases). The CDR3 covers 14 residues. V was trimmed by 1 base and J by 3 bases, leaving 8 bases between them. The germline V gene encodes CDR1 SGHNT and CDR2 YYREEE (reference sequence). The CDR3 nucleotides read TGTGCCAGCAGCTTGTGGGGCGGCAAAAACATTCAGTACTTC. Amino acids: CASSLWGGKNIQYF.

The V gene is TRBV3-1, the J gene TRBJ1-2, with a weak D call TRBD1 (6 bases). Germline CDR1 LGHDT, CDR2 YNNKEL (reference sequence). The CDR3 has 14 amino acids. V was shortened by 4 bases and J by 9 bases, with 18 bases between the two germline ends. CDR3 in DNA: TGTGCCAGCAGCCCCGACAGGCCGGGGGGGAGCTACACCTTC. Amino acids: CASSPDRPGGSYTF.

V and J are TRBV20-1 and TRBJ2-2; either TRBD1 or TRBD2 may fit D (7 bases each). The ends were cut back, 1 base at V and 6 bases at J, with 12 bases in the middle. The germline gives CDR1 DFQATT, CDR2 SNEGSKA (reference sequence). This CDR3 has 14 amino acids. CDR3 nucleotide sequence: TGCAGTGCTAGAGGACAGGGAGGGGCCGGGGAGCTGTTTTTT. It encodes CSARGQGGAGELFF.

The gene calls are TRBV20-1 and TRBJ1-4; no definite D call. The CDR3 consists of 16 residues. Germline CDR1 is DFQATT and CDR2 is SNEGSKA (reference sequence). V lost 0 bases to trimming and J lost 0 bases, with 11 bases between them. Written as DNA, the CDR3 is TGCAGTGCTAGAGAGGTTCGAGGGACAACTAATGAAAAACTGTTTTTT. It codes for CSAREVRGTTNEKLFF.

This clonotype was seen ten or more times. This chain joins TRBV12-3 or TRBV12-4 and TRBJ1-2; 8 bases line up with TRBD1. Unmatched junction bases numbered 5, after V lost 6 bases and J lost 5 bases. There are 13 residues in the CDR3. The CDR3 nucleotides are TGTGCCAGCAGGCCCGGGACAGGATATGGCTACACCTTC. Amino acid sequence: CASRPGTGYGYTF.

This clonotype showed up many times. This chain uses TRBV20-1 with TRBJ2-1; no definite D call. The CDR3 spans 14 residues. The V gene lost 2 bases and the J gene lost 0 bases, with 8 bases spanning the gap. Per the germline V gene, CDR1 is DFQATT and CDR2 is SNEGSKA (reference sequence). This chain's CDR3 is CSARKGSSYNEQFF. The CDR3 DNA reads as TGCAGTGCTAGAAAAGGTAGCTCCTACAATGAGCAGTTCTTC.

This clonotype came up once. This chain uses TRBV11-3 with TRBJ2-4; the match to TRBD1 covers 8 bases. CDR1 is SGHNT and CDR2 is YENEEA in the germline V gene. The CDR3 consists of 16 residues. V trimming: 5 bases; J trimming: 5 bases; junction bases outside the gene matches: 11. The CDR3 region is CASSRATGQGQNIQYF. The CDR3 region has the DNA TGTGCCAGCAGCCGGGCTACTGGACAGGGCCAAAACATTCAGTACTTC. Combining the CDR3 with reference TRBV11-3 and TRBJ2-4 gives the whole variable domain EAGVVQSPRYKIIEKKQPVAFWCNPISGHNTLYWYLQNLGQGPELLIRYENEEAVDDSQLPKDRFSAERLKGVDSTLKIQPAELGDSAVYLCASSRATGQGQNIQYFGAGTRLSVL.

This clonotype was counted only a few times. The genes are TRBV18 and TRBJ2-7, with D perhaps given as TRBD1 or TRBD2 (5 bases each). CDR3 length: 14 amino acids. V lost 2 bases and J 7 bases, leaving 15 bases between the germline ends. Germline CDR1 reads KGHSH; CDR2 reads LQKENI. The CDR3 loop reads CASSPGTPRVEQYF. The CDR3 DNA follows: TGTGCCAGCTCACCAGGGACCCCGAGGGTGGAGCAGTACTTC.

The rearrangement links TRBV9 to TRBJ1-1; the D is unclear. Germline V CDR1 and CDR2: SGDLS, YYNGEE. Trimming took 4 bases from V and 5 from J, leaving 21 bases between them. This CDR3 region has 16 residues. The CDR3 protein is CASSPTHRVEETEAFF. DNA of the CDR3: TGTGCCAGCAGCCCTACCCATAGGGTGGAGGAAACTGAAGCTTTCTTT.

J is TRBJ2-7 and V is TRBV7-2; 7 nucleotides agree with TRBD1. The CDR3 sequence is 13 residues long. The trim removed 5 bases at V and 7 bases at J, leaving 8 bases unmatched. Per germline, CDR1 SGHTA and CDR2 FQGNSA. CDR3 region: CASSPTGVGEQYF. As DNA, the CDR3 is TGTGCCAGCAGCCCTACAGGGGTGGGGGAGCAGTACTTC.

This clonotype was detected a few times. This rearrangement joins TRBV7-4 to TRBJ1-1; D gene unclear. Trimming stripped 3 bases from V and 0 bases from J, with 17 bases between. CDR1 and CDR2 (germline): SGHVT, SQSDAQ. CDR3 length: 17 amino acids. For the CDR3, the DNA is TGTGCCAGCAGCTTTCCTCTTTGCAGAGTCATGAACACTGAAGCTTTCTTT. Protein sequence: CASSFPLCRVMNTEAFF. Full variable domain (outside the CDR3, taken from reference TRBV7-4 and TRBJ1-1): GAGVSQSPRYKVAKRGRDVALRCDSISGHVTLYWYRQTLGQGSEVLTYSQSDAQRDKSGRPSGRFSAERPERSVSTLKIQRTEQGDSAVYLCASSFPLCRVMNTEAFFGQGTRLTVV.

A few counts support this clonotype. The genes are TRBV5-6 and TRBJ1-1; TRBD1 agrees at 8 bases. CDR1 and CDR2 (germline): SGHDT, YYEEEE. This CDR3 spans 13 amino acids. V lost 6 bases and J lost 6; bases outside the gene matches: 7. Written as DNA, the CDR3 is TGTGCCAGCAATAACAGGGGGAAGGCTGAAGCTTTCTTT. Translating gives CASNNRGKAEAFF.

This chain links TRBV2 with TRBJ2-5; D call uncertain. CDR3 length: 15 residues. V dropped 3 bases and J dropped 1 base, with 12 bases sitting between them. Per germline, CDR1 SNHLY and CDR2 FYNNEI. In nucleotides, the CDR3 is TGTGCCAGCAGTGATGGTAAAGACGTCCAAGAGACCCAGTACTTC. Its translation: CASSDGKDVQETQYF. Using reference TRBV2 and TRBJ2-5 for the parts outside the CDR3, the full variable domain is EPEVTQTPSHQVTQMGQEVILRCVPISNHLYFYWYRQILGQKVEFLVSFYNNEISEKSEIFDDQFSVERPDGSNFTLKIRSTKLEDSAMYFCASSDGKDVQETQYFGPGTRLLVL.

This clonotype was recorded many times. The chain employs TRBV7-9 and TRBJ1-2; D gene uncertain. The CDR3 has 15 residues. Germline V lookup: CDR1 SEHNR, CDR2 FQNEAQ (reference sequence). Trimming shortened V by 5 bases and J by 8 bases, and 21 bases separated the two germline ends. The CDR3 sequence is CASSPARLPTRGYTF. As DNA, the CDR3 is TGTGCCAGCAGCCCCGCGAGGCTCCCCACTCGGGGCTACACCTTC.

For the CDR3, the DNA is TGTGCCAGCAGTTTACGGACGACTAGCGGGAGTGGATACAATGAGCAGTTCTTC. Amino acids: CASSLRTTSGSGYNEQFF. The chain uses TRBV12-3 or TRBV12-4 and TRBJ2-1; 12 bases map to TRBD2. CDR3 length equals 18 residues. Trimming cost V 2 bases and J 4 bases; bases outside gene matches: 9.

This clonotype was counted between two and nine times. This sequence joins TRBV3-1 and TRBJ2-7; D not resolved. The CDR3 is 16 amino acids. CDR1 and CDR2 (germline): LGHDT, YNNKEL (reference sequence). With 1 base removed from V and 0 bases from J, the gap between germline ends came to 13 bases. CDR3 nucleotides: TGTGCCAGCAGCCAAGGGCGTCCCCCTAGCTCCTACGAGCAGTACTTC. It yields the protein CASSQGRPPSSYEQYF.

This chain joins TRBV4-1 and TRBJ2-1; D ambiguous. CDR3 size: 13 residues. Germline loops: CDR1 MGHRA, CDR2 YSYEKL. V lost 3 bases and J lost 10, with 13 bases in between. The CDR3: CASSHLSTREQFF. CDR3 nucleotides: TGCGCCAGCAGCCACCTAAGCACCAGGGAGCAGTTCTTC.

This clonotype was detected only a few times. The CDR3 protein is CASSSRTYTEAFF. The CDR3 DNA reads TGTGCCAGCAGCAGCCGGACCTACACTGAAGCTTTCTTT. The rearrangement joins TRBV6-2 or TRBV6-3 to TRBJ1-1; D is ambiguous. The CDR3 runs 13 residues. In germline, CDR1 is MNHEY, CDR2 SVGEGT. Trimming left V 6 bases short and J 3 bases short, with 11 bases between.

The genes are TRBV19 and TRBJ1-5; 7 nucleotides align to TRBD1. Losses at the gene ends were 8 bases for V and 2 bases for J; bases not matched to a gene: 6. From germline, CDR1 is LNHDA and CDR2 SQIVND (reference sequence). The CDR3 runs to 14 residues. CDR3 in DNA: TGTGCCAGTGCCGGGACAGCCCGCAATCAGCCCCAGCATTTT. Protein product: CASAGTARNQPQHF.

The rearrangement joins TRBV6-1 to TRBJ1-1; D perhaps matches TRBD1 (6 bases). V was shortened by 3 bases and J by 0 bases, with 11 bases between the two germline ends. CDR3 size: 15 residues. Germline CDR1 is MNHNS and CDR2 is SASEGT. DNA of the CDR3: TGTGCCAGCAGTGATCCAGGGGCGATGAACACTGAAGCTTTCTTT. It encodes CASSDPGAMNTEAFF.

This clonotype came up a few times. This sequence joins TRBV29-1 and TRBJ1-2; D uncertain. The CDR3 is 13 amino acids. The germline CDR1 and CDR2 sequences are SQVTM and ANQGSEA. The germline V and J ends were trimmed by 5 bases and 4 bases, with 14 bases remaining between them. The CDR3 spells CSVPPTVSYGYTF. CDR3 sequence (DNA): TGCAGCGTTCCTCCGACGGTTTCCTATGGCTACACCTTC.

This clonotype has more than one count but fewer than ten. The CDR3 coding sequence is TGCAGCGTTGACAGTTCGGGCCGGAACACTGAAGCTTTCTTT. It codes for CSVDSSGRNTEAFF. The rearrangement joins TRBV29-1 to TRBJ1-1; D call uncertain. The CDR3 covers 14 residues. The germline V gene has CDR1 SQVTM and CDR2 ANQGSEA. The ends were cut back, 3 bases at V and 1 base at J, with 12 bases in the middle.